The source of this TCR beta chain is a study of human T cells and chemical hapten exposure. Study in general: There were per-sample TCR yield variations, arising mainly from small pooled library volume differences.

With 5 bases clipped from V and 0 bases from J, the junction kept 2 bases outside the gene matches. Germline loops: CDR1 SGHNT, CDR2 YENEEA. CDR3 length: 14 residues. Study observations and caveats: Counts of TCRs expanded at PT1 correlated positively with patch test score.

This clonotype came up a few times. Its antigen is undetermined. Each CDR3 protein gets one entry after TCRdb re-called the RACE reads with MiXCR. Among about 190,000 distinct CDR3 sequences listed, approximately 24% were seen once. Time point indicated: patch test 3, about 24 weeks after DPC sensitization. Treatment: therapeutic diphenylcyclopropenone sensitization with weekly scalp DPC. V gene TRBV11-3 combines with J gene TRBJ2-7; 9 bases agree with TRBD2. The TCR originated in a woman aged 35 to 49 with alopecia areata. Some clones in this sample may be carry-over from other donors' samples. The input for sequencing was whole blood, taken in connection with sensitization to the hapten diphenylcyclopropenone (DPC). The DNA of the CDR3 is TGTGCCAGCAGCCAGACTAGCGGCTCCTACGAGCAGTACTTC. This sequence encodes CASSQTSGSYEQYF.